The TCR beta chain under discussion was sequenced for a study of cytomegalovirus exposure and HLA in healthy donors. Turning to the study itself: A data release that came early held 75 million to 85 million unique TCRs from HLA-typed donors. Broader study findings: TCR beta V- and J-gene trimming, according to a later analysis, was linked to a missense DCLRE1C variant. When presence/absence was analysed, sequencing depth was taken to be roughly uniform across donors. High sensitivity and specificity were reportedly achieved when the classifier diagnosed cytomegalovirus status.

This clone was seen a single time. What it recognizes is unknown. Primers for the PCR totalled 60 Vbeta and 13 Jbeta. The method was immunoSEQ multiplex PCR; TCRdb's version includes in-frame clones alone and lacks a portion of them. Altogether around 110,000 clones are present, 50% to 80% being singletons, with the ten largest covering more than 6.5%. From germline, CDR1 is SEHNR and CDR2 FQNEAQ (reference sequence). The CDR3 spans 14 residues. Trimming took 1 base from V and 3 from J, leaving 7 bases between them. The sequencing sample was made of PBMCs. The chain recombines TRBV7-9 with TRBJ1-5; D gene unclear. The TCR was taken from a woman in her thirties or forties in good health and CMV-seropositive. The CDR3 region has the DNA TGTGCCAGCAGCTTAGACTTTCACAATCAGCCCCAGCATTTT. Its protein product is CASSLDFHNQPQHF.